The rows below give T cell receptor beta chains drawn from one sample of a study of shared clonotypes between healthy human individuals. Data came from immunoSEQ multiplex PCR; TCRdb stores just in-frame clones and leaves some out. The sample carries some 2,100,000 clones, 95% recorded once. The sample taken for sequencing was naive CD4+ T cells sorted from blood. Every receptor here comes from a man between 18 and 29 years old in good health. The CDR3 runs from the conserved cysteine through the conserved F or W. D genes are given only for firm matches. Not all rows give a size; the values are once, few, many and, for expanded clones, a class.

j_call clone_size v_call cdr3_length d_call cdr3_nt cdr3_aa
TRBJ1-6 . TRBV10-2 15 . TGCGCCAGCAGTGAGTTGGAGGTCTATAATTCACCCCTCCACTTT CASSELEVYNSPLHF
TRBJ1-1 . TRBV29-1 13 . TGCAGCGTTGAAGTCTATCAGAACACTGAAGCTTTCTTT CSVEVYQNTEAFF
TRBJ2-1 once TRBV25-1 11 . TGTGCCAGCTACCAAGGGAATGAGCAGTTCTTC CASYQGNEQFF
TRBJ2-3 . TRBV10-3 16 TRBD2 TGTGCCATCAGCCTTTCTAGCGGGAGGAGCACAGATACGCAGTATTTT CAISLSSGRSTDTQYF
TRBJ1-1 once TRBV4-3 13 . TGCGCCAGCAGCCAAGGAAGAGGAACTGAAGCTTTCTTT CASSQGRGTEAFF
TRBJ2-5 . TRBV13 15 TRBD2 TGTGCCAGCAGCTTAGGTCTAGCGGGTCAAGAGACCCAGTACTTC CASSLGLAGQETQYF
TRBJ2-7 . TRBV7-2 15 TRBD2 TGTGCCAGCAGCCACCCCACTAGCGGGAGCTACGAGCAGTACTTC CASSHPTSGSYEQYF
TRBJ2-7 . TRBV20-1 11 . TGCAGTGCCGTTCTGTCCTACGAGCAGTACTTC CSAVLSYEQYF
TRBJ2-2 . TRBV10-3 11 . TGTGCCATCAAAGCTACCGGGGAGCTGTTTTTT CAIKATGELFF
TRBJ1-5 . TRBV28 14 TRBD1 TGTGCCAGCTCAACCGCGGACAGGGACCGGCCCCAGCATTTT CASSTADRDRPQHF
TRBJ2-1 . TRBV6-5 14 . TGTGCCAGCAGTTACTCGGACCGTTACAATGAGCAGTTCTTC CASSYSDRYNEQFF
TRBJ2-1 . TRBV5-1 15 . TGCGCCAGCAGCCCCGGGGCAGTCTACTACAATGAGCAGTTCTTC CASSPGAVYYNEQFF
TRBJ2-4 . TRBV30 19 TRBD2 TGTGCCTGGAGTGTACGGCGGGAGACGCTGGTGCTGGCCAAAAACATTCAGTACTTC CAWSVRRETLVLAKNIQYF
TRBJ1-2 . TRBV18 13 . TGTGCCAGCTCTTCCAGGGATGACTATGGCTACACCTTC CASSSRDDYGYTF
TRBJ2-7 . TRBV28 16 . TGTGCCAGCAGTTGGGTGTACGGCGATGGGTCCTACGAGCAGTACTTC CASSWVYGDGSYEQYF
TRBJ1-5 once TRBV25-1 16 TRBD1 TGTGCCAGCAGTGGTCCGGGACAGGGAAATAGCCAGCCCCAGCATTTT CASSGPGQGNSQPQHF
TRBJ1-4 . TRBV2 13 TRBD1 TGTGCCAGCAGGGGACAGGGTGGTGAAAAACTGTTTTTT CASRGQGGEKLFF